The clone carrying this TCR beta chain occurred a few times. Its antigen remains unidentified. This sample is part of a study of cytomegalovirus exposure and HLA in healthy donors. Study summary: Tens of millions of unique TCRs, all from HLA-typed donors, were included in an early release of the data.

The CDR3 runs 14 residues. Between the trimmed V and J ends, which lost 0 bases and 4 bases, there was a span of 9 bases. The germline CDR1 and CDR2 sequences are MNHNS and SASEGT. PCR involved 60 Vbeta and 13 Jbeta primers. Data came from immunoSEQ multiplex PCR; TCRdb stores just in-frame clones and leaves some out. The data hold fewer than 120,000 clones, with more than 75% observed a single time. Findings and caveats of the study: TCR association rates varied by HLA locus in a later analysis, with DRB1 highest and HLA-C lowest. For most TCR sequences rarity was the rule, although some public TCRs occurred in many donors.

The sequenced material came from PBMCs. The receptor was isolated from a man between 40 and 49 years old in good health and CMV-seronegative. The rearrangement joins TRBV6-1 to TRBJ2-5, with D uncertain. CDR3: CASSEAAVRETQYF. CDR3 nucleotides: TGTGCCAGCAGTGAAGCGGCGGTAAGAGAGACCCAGTACTTC.